The present TCR beta chain was sequenced within a study of CD4 and CD8 cells across lung adenocarcinoma regions. TCRdb ran MiXCR on the PCR reads and lists one entry per CDR3 protein. The repertoire holds fewer than 4,000 distinct CDR3 sequences, around two thirds seen once, with more than 15% in the top ten. The germline V gene has CDR1 MNHNS and CDR2 SASEGT. Unmatched junction bases numbered 8, after V lost 9 bases and J lost 4 bases. This CDR3 comprises 15 residues. Sequencing used CD4+ T cells from the margin of a lung tumor. The J gene is TRBJ2-5, the V gene TRBV6-1; TRBD2 aligns across 13 bases. The receptor's source is a male donor with lung adenocarcinoma. The CD4 and CD8 labels of this study may be unreliable. CDR3 loop: CARLLAGGPGETQYF. CDR3 in DNA: TGTGCCAGACTACTAGCGGGAGGGCCAGGAGAGACCCAGTACTTC.